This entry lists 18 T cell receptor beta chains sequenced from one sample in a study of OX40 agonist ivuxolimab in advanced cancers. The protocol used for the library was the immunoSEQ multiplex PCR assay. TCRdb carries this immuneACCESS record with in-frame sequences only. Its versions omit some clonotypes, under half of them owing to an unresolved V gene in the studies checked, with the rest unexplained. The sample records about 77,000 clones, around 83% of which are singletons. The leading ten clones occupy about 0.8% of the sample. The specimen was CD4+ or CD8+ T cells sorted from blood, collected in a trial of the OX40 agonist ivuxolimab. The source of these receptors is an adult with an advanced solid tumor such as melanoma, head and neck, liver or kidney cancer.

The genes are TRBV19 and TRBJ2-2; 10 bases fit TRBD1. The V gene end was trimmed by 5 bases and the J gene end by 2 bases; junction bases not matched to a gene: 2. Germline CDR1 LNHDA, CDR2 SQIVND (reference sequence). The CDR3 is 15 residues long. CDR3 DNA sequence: TGTGCCAGTAGTCGGGACAGGGGTAACACCGGGGAGCTGTTTTTT. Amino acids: CASSRDRGNTGELFF.

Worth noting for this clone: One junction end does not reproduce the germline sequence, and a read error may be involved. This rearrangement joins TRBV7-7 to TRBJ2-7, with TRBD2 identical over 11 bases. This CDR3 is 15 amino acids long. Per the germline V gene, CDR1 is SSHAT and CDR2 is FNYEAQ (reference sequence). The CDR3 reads CASSPNSGRADQQYF. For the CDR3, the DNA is TGTGCTAGCAGCCCGAATAGCGGGAGGGCCGACCAGCAGTACTTC.

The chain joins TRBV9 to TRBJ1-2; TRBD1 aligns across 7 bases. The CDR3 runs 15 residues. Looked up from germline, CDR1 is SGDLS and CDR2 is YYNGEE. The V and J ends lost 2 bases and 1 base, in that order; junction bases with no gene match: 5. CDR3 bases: TGTGCCAGCAGCGTCGGGACAGCTCTTAACTATGGCTACACCTTC. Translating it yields CASSVGTALNYGYTF.

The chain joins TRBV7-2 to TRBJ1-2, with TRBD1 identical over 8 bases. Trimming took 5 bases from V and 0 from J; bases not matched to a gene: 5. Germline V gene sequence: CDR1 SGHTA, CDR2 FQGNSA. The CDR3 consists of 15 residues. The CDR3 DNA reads TGTGCCAGCAGCGAATACAGGGGGTCTAACTATGGCTACACCTTC. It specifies CASSEYRGSNYGYTF.

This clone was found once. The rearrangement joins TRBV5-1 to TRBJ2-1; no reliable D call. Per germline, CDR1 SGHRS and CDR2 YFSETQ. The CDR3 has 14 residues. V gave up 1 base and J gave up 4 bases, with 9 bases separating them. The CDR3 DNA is TGCGCCAGCAGCTTGCTCGAAAGGTACAATGAGCAGTTCTTC. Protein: CASSLLERYNEQFF.

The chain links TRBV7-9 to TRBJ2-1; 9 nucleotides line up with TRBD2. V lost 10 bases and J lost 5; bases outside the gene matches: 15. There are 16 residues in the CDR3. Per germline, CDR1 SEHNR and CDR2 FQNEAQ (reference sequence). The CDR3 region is CATDLGASGANNEQFF. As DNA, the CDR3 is TGTGCCACCGACCTCGGGGCTAGCGGGGCAAACAATGAGCAGTTCTTC.

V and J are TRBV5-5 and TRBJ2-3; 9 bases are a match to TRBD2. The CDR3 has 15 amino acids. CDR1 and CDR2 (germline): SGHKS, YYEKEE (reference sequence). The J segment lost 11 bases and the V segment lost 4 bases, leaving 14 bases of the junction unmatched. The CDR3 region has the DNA TGTGCCAGCAGCCCCGGACTAGCGCCGACTTTAGTGCAGTATTTT. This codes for CASSPGLAPTLVQYF.

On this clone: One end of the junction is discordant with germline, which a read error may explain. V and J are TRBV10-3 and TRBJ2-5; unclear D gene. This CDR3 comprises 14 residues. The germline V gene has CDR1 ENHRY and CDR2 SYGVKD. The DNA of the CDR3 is TGTGCCATCAGTGATGCCCGTTCCCAAGGGACCCAGTACTTC. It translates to CAISDARSQGTQYF.

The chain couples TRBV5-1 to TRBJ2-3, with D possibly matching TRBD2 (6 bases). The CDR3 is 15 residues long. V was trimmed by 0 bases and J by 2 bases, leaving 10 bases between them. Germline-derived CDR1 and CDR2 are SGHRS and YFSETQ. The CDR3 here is CASSLAGGATDTQYF. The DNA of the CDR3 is TGCGCCAGCAGCTTGGCCGGGGGAGCCACAGATACGCAGTATTTT.

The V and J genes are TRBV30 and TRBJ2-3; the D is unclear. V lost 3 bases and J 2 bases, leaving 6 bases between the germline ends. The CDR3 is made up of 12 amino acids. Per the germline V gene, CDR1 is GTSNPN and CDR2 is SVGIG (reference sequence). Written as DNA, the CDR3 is TGTGCCTGGAGCCCAGACACAGATACGCAGTATTTT. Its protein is CAWSPDTDTQYF.

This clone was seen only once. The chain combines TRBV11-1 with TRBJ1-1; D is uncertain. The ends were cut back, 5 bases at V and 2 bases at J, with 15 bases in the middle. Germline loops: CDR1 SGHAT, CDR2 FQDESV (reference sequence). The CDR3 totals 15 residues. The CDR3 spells CASSPRAGDNTEAFF. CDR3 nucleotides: TGTGCCAGCAGCCCTAGGGCAGGAGATAACACTGAAGCTTTCTTT.

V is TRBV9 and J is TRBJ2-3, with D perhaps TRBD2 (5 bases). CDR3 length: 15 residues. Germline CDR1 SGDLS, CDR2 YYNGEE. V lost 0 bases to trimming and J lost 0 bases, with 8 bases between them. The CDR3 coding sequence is TGTGCCAGCAGCGTAGGCGGGTTCAGCACAGATACGCAGTATTTT. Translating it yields CASSVGGFSTDTQYF.

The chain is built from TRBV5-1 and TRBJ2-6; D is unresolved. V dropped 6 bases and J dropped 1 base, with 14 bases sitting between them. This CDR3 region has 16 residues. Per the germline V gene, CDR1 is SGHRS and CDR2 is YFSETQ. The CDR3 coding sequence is TGCGCCAGCACACCGGTACGGATTTCTGGGGCCAACGTCCTGACTTTC. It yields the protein CASTPVRISGANVLTF.

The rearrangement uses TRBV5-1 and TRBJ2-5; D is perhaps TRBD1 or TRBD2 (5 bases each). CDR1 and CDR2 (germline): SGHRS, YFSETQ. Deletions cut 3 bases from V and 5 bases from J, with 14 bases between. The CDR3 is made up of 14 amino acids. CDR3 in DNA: TGCGCCAGCAGCTGGGGGACCAGGGAGGAGACCCAGTACTTC. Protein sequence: CASSWGTREETQYF.

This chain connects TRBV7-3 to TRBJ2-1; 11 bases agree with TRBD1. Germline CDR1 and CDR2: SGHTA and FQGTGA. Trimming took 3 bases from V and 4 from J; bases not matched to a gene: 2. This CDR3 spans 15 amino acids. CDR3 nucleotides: TGTGCCAGCAGCTTGGACAGGGGGCCTTACAATGAGCAGTTCTTC. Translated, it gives CASSLDRGPYNEQFF.

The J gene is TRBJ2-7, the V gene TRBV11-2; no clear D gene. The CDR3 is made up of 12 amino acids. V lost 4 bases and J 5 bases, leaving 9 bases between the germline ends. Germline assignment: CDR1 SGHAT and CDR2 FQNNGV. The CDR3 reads CASSSSSNEQYF. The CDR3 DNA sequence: TGTGCCAGCAGCTCCTCCTCTAACGAGCAGTACTTC.

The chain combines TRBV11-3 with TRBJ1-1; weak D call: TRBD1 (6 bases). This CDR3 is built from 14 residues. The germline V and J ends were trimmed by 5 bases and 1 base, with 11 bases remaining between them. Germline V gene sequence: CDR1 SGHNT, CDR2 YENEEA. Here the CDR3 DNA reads TGTGCCAGCAGCCCTCAGGGGAAGAACACTGAAGCTTTCTTT. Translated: CASSPQGKNTEAFF.

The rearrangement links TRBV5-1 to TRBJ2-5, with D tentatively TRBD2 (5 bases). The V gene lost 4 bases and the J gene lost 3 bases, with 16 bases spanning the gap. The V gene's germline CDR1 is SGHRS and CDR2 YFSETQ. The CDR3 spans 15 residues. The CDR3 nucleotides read TGCGCCAGCAGCGCTGGTCGGACTTTCGAAGAGACCCAGTACTTC. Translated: CASSAGRTFEETQYF.